The 22 T cell receptor beta chains in this list originate from one sample, sequenced in a study of blood T cell repertoires in COVID-19. Only in-frame clones appear in the TCRdb table, and some are missing; sequencing was by immunoSEQ multiplex PCR. The table has about 140,000 clones, 79% seen once. Source material: peripheral blood. The receptors were sampled from a man aged 50-60 years with active or convalescent COVID-19.

In this sample, this clone turned up once. This rearrangement joins TRBV5-5 to TRBJ1-4, with unresolved D. The germline gives CDR1 SGHKS, CDR2 YYEKEE (reference sequence). V lost 4 bases, J lost 8 bases, and 12 bases lay in between. This CDR3 has 13 amino acids. In nucleotides, the CDR3 is TGTGCCAGCAGCGTAGGCCTACAGGAAAAACTGTTTTTT. It is translated as CASSVGLQEKLFF.

The chain combines TRBV7-9 with TRBJ2-1; 12 bases are a match to TRBD2. The CDR3 has 18 amino acids. V shed 0 bases and J 3 bases; nucleotides not matched to a gene: 6. Germline V gene data show CDR1 as SEHNR and CDR2 as FQNEAQ (reference sequence). The chain's CDR3 is CASSLALLAGGVYNEQFF. As DNA, the CDR3 is TGTGCCAGCAGCTTAGCGTTGCTAGCGGGAGGGGTCTACAATGAGCAGTTCTTC.

The chain combines TRBV5-1 with TRBJ2-3; possibly TRBD1 for D (6 bases). The length of the CDR3 is 16 residues. V shed 4 bases and J shed 2 bases, with 17 bases lying between them. Per the germline V gene, CDR1 is SGHRS and CDR2 is YFSETQ. For the CDR3, the DNA is TGCGCCAGCAGCAAATCAACTGGACAGACCACAGATACGCAGTATTTT. Amino acid sequence: CASSKSTGQTTDTQYF. The complete variable domain, with remaining parts taken from reference TRBV5-1 and TRBJ2-3, reads KAGVTQTPRYLIKTRGQQVTLSCSPISGHRSVSWYQQTPGQGLQFLFEYFSETQRNKGNFPGRFSGRQFSNSRSEMNVSTLELGDSALYLCASSKSTGQTTDTQYFGPGTRLTVL.

This chain connects TRBV10-1 to TRBJ1-6, with 7 bases that match TRBD1. CDR3 length: 15 residues. CDR1 and CDR2 (germline): WNHNN, SYGVQD (reference sequence). The V gene end was trimmed by 7 bases and the J gene end by 3 bases; junction bases not matched to a gene: 6. The CDR3 DNA reads as TGCGCCAGCACCCCAGACAGGGACTATAATTCACCCCTCCACTTT. It specifies CASTPDRDYNSPLHF.

This clone has a handful of counts. This chain joins TRBV5-1 and TRBJ2-2; perhaps TRBD2 as D (6 bases). This CDR3 is built from 13 residues. Trimming removed 3 bases from V and 5 bases from J, with 8 bases in between. Germline assignment: CDR1 SGHRS and CDR2 YFSETQ. CDR3 nucleotides: TGCGCCAGCAGCTACGGGACTACCGGGGAGCTGTTTTTT. It translates to CASSYGTTGELFF.

J is TRBJ1-2 and V is TRBV19; D is possibly TRBD1 (5 bases). Germline-derived CDR1 and CDR2 are LNHDA and SQIVND (reference sequence). CDR3 size: 13 residues. The V end was cut by 3 bases, the J end by 8 bases, with 13 bases between. CDR3 DNA: TGTGCCAGTAGTATGGCCCAGGGAGGAGGCTACACCTTC. This encodes CASSMAQGGGYTF.

The CDR3 coding sequence is TGTGCCAGCAGCGTCAGGGTCACTGAAGCTTTCTTT. Translating it yields CASSVRVTEAFF. This chain links TRBV11-2 with TRBJ1-1, with D possibly matching TRBD1 (5 bases). The V end lost 5 bases, the J end lost 4 bases, and 8 bases lay between the germline ends. The germline V gene has CDR1 SGHAT and CDR2 FQNNGV. The CDR3 extends over 12 amino acids.

This CDR3 reads CASSLSGVSNQPQHF. DNA of the CDR3: TGTGCCAGCAGCTTATCGGGGGTAAGCAATCAGCCCCAGCATTTT. The chain uses TRBV7-2 and TRBJ1-5; perhaps TRBD1 as D (5 bases). This CDR3 spans 15 amino acids. The germline CDR1 and CDR2 sequences are SGHTA and FQGNSA. V was clipped by 2 bases and J by 1 base, with 9 bases between them.

This chain links TRBV2 with TRBJ2-2, with D possibly matching TRBD2 (5 bases). Germline loops: CDR1 SNHLY, CDR2 FYNNEI. The V end lost 3 bases, the J end lost 6 bases, and 8 bases lay between the germline ends. The CDR3 loop spans 13 amino acids. CDR3 loop: CASSERGPGELFF. For the CDR3, the DNA is TGTGCCAGCAGTGAGCGAGGGCCCGGGGAGCTGTTTTTT. The full variable domain, its missing parts supplied by reference TRBV2 and TRBJ2-2, is EPEVTQTPSHQVTQMGQEVILRCVPISNHLYFYWYRQILGQKVEFLVSFYNNEISEKSEIFDDQFSVERPDGSNFTLKIRSTKLEDSAMYFCASSERGPGELFFGEGSRLTVL.

This clone was detected once. The chain couples TRBV28 to TRBJ1-1; D is possibly TRBD1 (5 bases). This CDR3 is built from 13 residues. Germline V gene lookup returns CDR1 MDHEN and CDR2 SYDVKM. The V end was cut by 6 bases, the J end by 1 base, with 9 bases between. The CDR3 loop is CASRPTANTEAFF. Written as DNA, the CDR3 is TGTGCCAGCAGGCCGACAGCGAACACTGAAGCTTTCTTT.

This clone was seen ten or more times. This chain uses TRBV21-1 with TRBJ1-5; the table's D call TRBD1 went unverified against the DNA. TRBV21-1 has pseudogene status. The CDR3 loop spans 15 amino acids. The CDR3 is CASSKVTGSNQPQHF. The CDR3 DNA reads as TGTGCCAGCAGCAAAGTGACAGGATCGAATCAGCCCCAGCATTTT.

A single count supports this clone. CDR3 loop: CASSSPDARDTDTQYF. For the CDR3, the DNA is TGTGCCAGCAGTTCGCCGGACGCCAGGGACACAGATACGCAGTATTTT. The chain joins TRBV28 to TRBJ2-3; D possibly corresponds to TRBD1 (5 bases). Per the germline V gene, CDR1 is MDHEN and CDR2 is SYDVKM. With 4 bases removed from V and 2 bases from J, the gap between germline ends came to 16 bases. CDR3 length: 16 residues.

This sequence joins TRBV4-2 and TRBJ2-5; the match to TRBD2 covers 8 bases. The CDR3 spans 16 residues. CDR1 is LGHNA, CDR2 YNFKEQ, per germline. Losses at the gene ends were 0 bases for V and 4 bases for J; bases not matched to a gene: 7. This CDR3 is CASSQDQAGVRETQYF. CDR3 nucleotide sequence: TGTGCCAGCAGCCAAGATCAAGCGGGAGTCAGAGAGACCCAGTACTTC.

This clone was seen a handful of times. V is TRBV3-1 (or the pseudogene TRBV3-2) and J is TRBJ2-7; D uncertain. V shed 4 bases and J shed 4 bases, with 5 bases lying between them. Per the germline V gene, CDR1 is LGHDT and CDR2 is YNNKEL (reference sequence). CDR3 length: 11 residues. CDR3 residues: CASSPGYEQYF. DNA for the CDR3: TGTGCCAGCAGCCCCGGGTACGAGCAGTACTTC.

The count of this clone is one. V and J are TRBV11-2 and TRBJ2-3; weak D call: TRBD2 (7 bases). CDR3 length equals 18 residues. Between the trimmed V and J ends, which lost 2 bases and 0 bases, there was a span of 18 bases. In germline, CDR1 is SGHAT, CDR2 FQNNGV. In DNA form, the CDR3 reads TGTGCCAGCAGCTTATCTGTGGGGGGGGGCACTAGCACAGATACGCAGTATTTT. It specifies CASSLSVGGGTSTDTQYF.

This chain links TRBV3-1 (or the pseudogene TRBV3-2) with TRBJ2-5; weak D call: TRBD1 (5 bases). This CDR3 contains 15 residues. Per germline, CDR1 LGHDT and CDR2 YNNKEL (reference sequence). The V end lost 1 base, the J end lost 4 bases, and 13 bases lay between the germline ends. The CDR3 loop reads CASSQGAGNGETQYF. CDR3 bases: TGTGCCAGCAGCCAAGGGGCAGGGAATGGAGAGACCCAGTACTTC.

This clone was recorded once. This sequence joins TRBV4-1 and TRBJ1-5; 9 bases are shared with TRBD1. J was trimmed by 7 bases and V by 0 bases; bases with no gene match: 10. Germline CDR1 reads MGHRA; CDR2 reads YSYEKL. This CDR3 comprises 17 residues. The DNA for the CDR3 is TGCGCCAGCAGCCAAGAATGGTTGGGACAGGGAGTACAGCCCCAGCATTTT. Protein: CASSQEWLGQGVQPQHF.

This clone has only a few counts. The chain joins TRBV9 to TRBJ1-5; 7 bases line up with TRBD1. The germline gives CDR1 SGDLS, CDR2 YYNGEE. This CDR3 is 16 amino acids long. Unmatched junction bases numbered 10, after V lost 4 bases and J lost 3 bases. The CDR3 bases are TGTGCCAGCAGCCCAGGGGACAGCCCTACCAATCAGCCCCAGCATTTT. Translating gives CASSPGDSPTNQPQHF.

The genes are TRBV7-2 and TRBJ2-1; 10 positions match TRBD2. This CDR3 region has 15 residues. V was pared by 5 bases and J by 9 bases, with 10 bases of the junction left unmatched. Per the germline V gene, CDR1 is SGHTA and CDR2 is FQGNSA. CDR3 region: CASSETGLAGVEQFF. The CDR3 bases are TGTGCCAGCAGCGAAACAGGGCTAGCGGGAGTTGAGCAGTTCTTC. The complete variable domain, with remaining parts taken from reference TRBV7-2 and TRBJ2-1, reads GAGVSQSPSNKVTEKGKDVELRCDPISGHTALYWYRQSLGQGLEFLIYFQGNSAPDKSGLPSDRFSAERTGGSVSTLTIQRTQQEDSAVYLCASSETGLAGVEQFFGPGTRLTVL.

The chain carries TRBV30 and TRBJ1-5, with D maybe TRBD1 (5 bases). The V end was cut by 7 bases, the J end by 0 bases, with 10 bases between. The CDR3 consists of 13 residues. CDR1 is GTSNPN, CDR2 SVGIG, per germline (reference sequence). CDR3 protein: CASEGNSNQPQHF. CDR3 DNA: TGTGCCTCGGAGGGGAATAGCAATCAGCCCCAGCATTTT.

The chain recombines TRBV4-1 with TRBJ2-7, with 10 bases that match TRBD2. V lost 4 bases to trimming and J lost 0 bases; unmatched junction nucleotides: 6. This CDR3 is 16 amino acids long. Germline V CDR1 and CDR2: MGHRA, YSYEKL. Written as DNA, the CDR3 is TGCGCCAGCAGCCGTAGCGGGGGGACCAACTCCTACGAGCAGTACTTC. Translated: CASSRSGGTNSYEQYF.

The rearrangement uses TRBV4-1 and TRBJ2-5; 10 positions match TRBD2. Trimming cost V 4 bases and J 0 bases; bases outside gene matches: 14. The germline V gene encodes CDR1 MGHRA and CDR2 YSYEKL. CDR3 size: 19 residues. The CDR3 protein is CASSRRPSGSSFYQETQYF. The CDR3 DNA sequence: TGCGCCAGCAGCCGCCGACCTAGCGGGAGTTCCTTTTACCAAGAGACCCAGTACTTC.